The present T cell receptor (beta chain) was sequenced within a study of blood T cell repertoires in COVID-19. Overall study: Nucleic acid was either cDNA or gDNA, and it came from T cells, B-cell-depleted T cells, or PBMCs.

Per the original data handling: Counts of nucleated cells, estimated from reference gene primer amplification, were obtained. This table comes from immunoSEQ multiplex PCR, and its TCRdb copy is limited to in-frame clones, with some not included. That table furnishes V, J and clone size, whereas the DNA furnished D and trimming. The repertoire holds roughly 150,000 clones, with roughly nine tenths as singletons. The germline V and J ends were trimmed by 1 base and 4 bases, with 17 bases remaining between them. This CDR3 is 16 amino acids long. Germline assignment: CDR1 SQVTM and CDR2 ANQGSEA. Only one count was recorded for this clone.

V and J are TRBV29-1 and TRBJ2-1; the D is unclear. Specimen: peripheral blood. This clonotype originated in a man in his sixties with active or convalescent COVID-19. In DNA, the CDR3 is TGCAGCGTTGAAGCCCCCGACTCTCGAACATACAATGAGCAGTTCTTC. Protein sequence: CSVEAPDSRTYNEQFF.